This T cell receptor beta chain was retrieved from a study of T cell repertoires in cytomegalovirus infection. The V segment lost 5 bases and the J segment 7 bases; nucleotides outside the gene matches: 13. This CDR3 has 16 residues. Germline CDR1 reads SGHVS; CDR2 reads FQNEAQ. This clonotype came up many times. Each CDR3 protein is one row after TCRdb ran MiXCR on the reads. The sample includes some 600,000 distinct CDR3 sequences, more than 20% seen only once; the top ten take less than 10%. The chain recombines TRBV7-8 with TRBJ2-7; the match to TRBD2 covers 11 bases. The material sequenced was CD8+ T cells from PBMCs. The TCR was taken from a human donor in good health (CMV status not recorded). Some clones in this sample may be carry-over from other donors' samples. The CDR3 spells CASSLGGVAGGLEQYF. The CDR3 nucleotides are TGTGCCAGCAGCCTTGGAGGGGTAGCGGGGGGGCTTGAGCAGTACTTC.